These 23 T cell receptor beta chains were sequenced from one sample in a study of T-cell memory formation after mild COVID-19. TCRdb re-called the 5' RACE reads through MiXCR, storing one row per CDR3 protein. The top ten clones hold about 11% of a sample with under 650,000 distinct CDR3 sequences, about a sixth of them seen once. Sequenced material: PBMCs or a T cell subset sorted from them (not recorded which). Receptors were obtained from an adult woman who had mild COVID-19 (a few samples of this study predate the infection). Cell type and time point are not known.

Ten or more counts support this clonotype. The rearrangement joins TRBV25-1 to TRBJ1-1; no clear D. The CDR3 loop spans 11 amino acids. Per the germline V gene, CDR1 is MGHDK and CDR2 is SYGVNS. Deletions cut 11 bases from V and 4 bases from J, with 11 bases between. The CDR3: CASREGTEAFF. The CDR3 DNA reads as TGTGCCTCTAGGGAGGGCACTGAAGCTTTCTTT.

This clonotype was observed a few times. This rearrangement joins TRBV29-1 to TRBJ2-6; D is ambiguous. The CDR3 covers 13 residues. V was clipped by 8 bases and J by 0 bases, with 8 bases between them. Germline loops: CDR1 SQVTM, CDR2 ANQGSEA. The CDR3 DNA reads as TGCAGCTCTAGGGTCTCTGGGGCCAACGTCCTGACTTTC. Amino acids: CSSRVSGANVLTF. Drawing the rest from reference TRBV29-1 and TRBJ2-6, the complete variable domain is SAVISQKPSRDICQRGTSLTIQCQVDSQVTMMFWYRQQPGQSLTLIATANQGSEATYESGFVIDKFPISRPNLTFSTLTVSNMSPEDSSIYLCSSRVSGANVLTFGAGSRLTVL.

The V gene is TRBV25-1, the J gene TRBJ2-2; tentatively, D is TRBD2 (6 bases). This CDR3 is built from 15 residues. CDR1 is MGHDK, CDR2 SYGVNS, per germline. The V end was cut by 1 base, the J end by 6 bases, with 12 bases between. The CDR3 spells CASSESTGGAGELFF. In DNA form, the CDR3 reads TGTGCCAGCAGTGAATCCACCGGCGGGGCCGGGGAGCTGTTTTTT.

The CDR3 region is CSARRRGTDTQYF. The CDR3, as DNA: TGCAGTGCTAGACGGCGGGGCACAGATACGCAGTATTTT. The chain recombines TRBV20-1 with TRBJ2-3; perhaps TRBD2 as D (5 bases). The germline gives CDR1 DFQATT, CDR2 SNEGSKA (reference sequence). Trimming took 2 bases from V and 1 from J, leaving 7 bases between them. The CDR3 spans 13 residues.

This clonotype was counted a few times. V is TRBV4-2 and J is TRBJ2-2; 7 bases line up with TRBD2. Per the germline V gene, CDR1 is LGHNA and CDR2 is YNFKEQ. CDR3 size: 15 residues. J gave up 4 bases and V 5 bases, and 7 bases lay outside the gene matches. This CDR3 is CASSTGRAGTGELFF. CDR3 sequence (DNA): TGTGCCAGCAGCACTGGGAGGGCGGGCACCGGGGAGCTGTTTTTT.

This clonotype was observed a handful of times. V gene TRBV4-1 combines with J gene TRBJ2-2; no definite D call. Trimming took 1 base from V and 5 from J, leaving 8 bases between them. Germline CDR1 and CDR2: MGHRA and YSYEKL. This CDR3 is built from 14 residues. The chain's CDR3 is CASSQAGLTGELFF. CDR3 bases: TGCGCCAGCAGCCAAGCTGGGTTGACCGGGGAGCTGTTTTTT.

This clonotype came up a few times. The V call is TRBV4-3, the J call TRBJ1-1; no clear D gene. The CDR3 totals 13 residues. Germline assignment: CDR1 LGHNA and CDR2 YSLEER. Trimming pared 3 bases from V and 0 bases from J, leaving 5 bases between. CDR3 sequence (DNA): TGCGCCAGCAGCCATCAGATGAACACTGAAGCTTTCTTT. Protein sequence: CASSHQMNTEAFF.

The rearrangement uses TRBV24-1 and TRBJ2-3, with a possible D match to TRBD2 (5 bases). There are 17 residues in the CDR3. Per the germline V gene, CDR1 is KGHDR and CDR2 is SFDVKD. V lost 4 bases to trimming and J lost 4 bases, with 20 bases between them. The CDR3 reads CATSESLGVSEPDTQYF. CDR3 bases: TGTGCCACCAGTGAGAGTCTGGGAGTGAGTGAACCAGATACGCAGTATTTT.

V and J are TRBV24-1 and TRBJ2-3; D ambiguous. This CDR3 is 15 amino acids long. V lost 4 bases and J lost 3, with 13 bases in between. The germline CDR1 and CDR2 sequences are KGHDR and SFDVKD. CDR3 nucleotide sequence: TGTGCCACCAGTGAAGGTGTTTCCGGGACAGATACGCAGTATTTT. This encodes CATSEGVSGTDTQYF.

This clonotype was recorded many times. The V and J genes are TRBV12-3 or TRBV12-4 and TRBJ2-7; D may be TRBD2 (6 bases). The CDR3 covers 11 residues. The ends were cut back, 6 bases at V and 7 bases at J, with 10 bases in the middle. In nucleotides, the CDR3 is TGTGCCAGCAGAGGAGGGAATGAGCAGTACTTC. It is translated as CASRGGNEQYF.

This clonotype has a handful of counts. The chain recombines TRBV7-2 with TRBJ2-2; no firm D call. V lost 0 bases and J 0 bases, leaving 5 bases between the germline ends. The CDR3 covers 15 residues. Germline V gene sequence: CDR1 SGHTA, CDR2 FQGNSA. The chain's CDR3 is CASSLATPNTGELFF. The CDR3 bases are TGTGCCAGCAGCTTAGCGACACCGAACACCGGGGAGCTGTTTTTT.

This clonotype has more than one count but fewer than ten. The chain carries TRBV7-9 and TRBJ2-3; TRBD2 matches at 11 bases. CDR1 SEHNR and CDR2 FQNEAQ come from the germline V gene (reference sequence). The length of the CDR3 is 16 residues. The junction had 5 bases not matched to a gene; V was cut back by 3 bases and J by 3 bases. In DNA, the CDR3 is TGTGCCAGCAGCTTCCGTTTAGCGGGGGGGACAGATACGCAGTATTTT. Translated: CASSFRLAGGTDTQYF.

The chain carries TRBV6-1 and TRBJ2-5; 8 bases fit TRBD1. The CDR3 totals 17 residues. Germline V gives CDR1 MNHNS, CDR2 SASEGT. With V trimmed by 2 bases and J by 0 bases, 8 bases remained unmatched. The CDR3, as DNA: TGTGCCAGCAGTGAAACTCAGGGGGCTTCGTACCAAGAGACCCAGTACTTC. Protein product: CASSETQGASYQETQYF.

Many counts were recorded for this clonotype. V and J are TRBV9 and TRBJ2-1; 13 nucleotides agree with TRBD2. V was pared by 3 bases and J by 9 bases, with 6 bases of the junction left unmatched. The CDR3 covers 15 residues. In germline, CDR1 is SGDLS, CDR2 YYNGEE. The CDR3, as DNA: TGTGCCAGCAGCGGAGGGACTAGCGGGGCACTTGAGCAGTTCTTC. It encodes CASSGGTSGALEQFF.

This clonotype was detected a few times. The chain joins TRBV7-6 to TRBJ2-2; D ambiguous. CDR3 length equals 12 residues. The germline CDR1 and CDR2 sequences are SGHVS and FNYEAQ. V was pared by 5 bases and J by 6 bases, with 7 bases between. CDR3 nucleotide sequence: TGTGCCAGCAGCCTCCCTTCCGGGGAGCTGTTTTTT. Its translation: CASSLPSGELFF. The variable domain in full, with the rest retrieved from reference TRBV7-6 and TRBJ2-2, is GAGVSQSPRYKVTKRGQDVALRCDPISGHVSLYWYRQALGQGPEFLTYFNYEAQQDKSGLPNDRFSAERPEGSISTLTIQRTEQRDSAMYRCASSLPSGELFFGEGSRLTVL.

In its sample, this clonotype was seen many times. The chain recombines TRBV7-2 with TRBJ2-2; D gene ambiguous. The CDR3 is 12 amino acids. Trimming shortened V by 6 bases and J by 2 bases, and 4 bases separated the two germline ends. Germline V gene lookup returns CDR1 SGHTA and CDR2 FQGNSA. The CDR3 sequence: CASRLNTGELFF. Written as DNA, the CDR3 is TGTGCCAGCAGATTAAACACCGGGGAGCTGTTTTTT.

The V and J genes are TRBV3-1 and TRBJ2-2; D is perhaps TRBD1 (6 bases). Trimming took off 1 base at V and 7 bases at J, with 10 bases between the two ends. The CDR3 length is 14 residues. CDR1 and CDR2 from the germline V gene are LGHDT and YNNKEL (reference sequence). CDR3 DNA: TGTGCCAGCAGCCAAGGGACAGCAATCGGGGAGCTGTTTTTT. This sequence encodes CASSQGTAIGELFF.

This clonotype was picked up a small number of times. This rearrangement joins TRBV7-3 to TRBJ1-6, with 10 nucleotides matching TRBD1. Germline trimming cut 5 bases from V and 10 bases from J; bases unmatched to any gene: 8. The CDR3 is 15 residues long. In germline, CDR1 is SGHTA, CDR2 FQGTGA. CDR3 amino acids: CASSPGTGEYSPLHF. As DNA, the CDR3 is TGTGCCAGCAGCCCCGGGACAGGGGAGTACTCACCCCTCCACTTT.

This clonotype was seen more than once but under ten times. The V gene is TRBV10-3, the J gene TRBJ2-7; 9 positions match TRBD2. The germline V gene encodes CDR1 ENHRY and CDR2 SYGVKD. The CDR3 runs to 14 residues. With 3 bases clipped from V and 3 bases from J, the junction kept 3 bases outside the gene matches. Here the CDR3 reads CAISDLRGGYEQYF. CDR3 bases: TGTGCCATCAGTGACTTGCGGGGGGGCTACGAGCAGTACTTC.

V is TRBV18 and J is TRBJ2-1; D unresolved. The CDR3 length is 13 residues. Trimming pared 1 base from V and 9 bases from J, leaving 10 bases between. CDR1 and CDR2 from the germline V gene are KGHSH and LQKENI. In DNA form, the CDR3 reads TGTGCCAGCTCACCACTAACCTTCGGTGAGCAGTTCTTC. This codes for CASSPLTFGEQFF.

This clonotype was seen only a few times. The V and J genes are TRBV6-5 and TRBJ1-5; no reliable D call. This CDR3 has 14 residues. The V end was cut by 7 bases, the J end by 2 bases, with 12 bases between. Germline V gene sequence: CDR1 MNHEY, CDR2 SVGAGI. The CDR3 reads CASKKDGRNQPQHF. Here the CDR3 DNA reads TGTGCCAGCAAAAAAGACGGTCGCAATCAGCCCCAGCATTTT.

This clonotype was counted a few times. The chain has TRBV12-3 or TRBV12-4 and TRBJ2-7; possibly TRBD2 for D (6 bases). The CDR3 is made up of 13 amino acids. V was shortened by 6 bases and J by 7 bases, with 16 bases between the two germline ends. The DNA for the CDR3 is TGTGCCAGCAGCCATGGGGACTCGCTTGAGCAGTACTTC. It encodes CASSHGDSLEQYF.

This clonotype was seen a few times. The V and J genes are TRBV29-1 and TRBJ1-3; 7 bases match TRBD1. J gave up 4 bases and V 7 bases, and 7 bases lay outside the gene matches. The CDR3 covers 13 residues. Germline V gives CDR1 SQVTM, CDR2 ANQGSEA. CDR3 loop: CSARQGDGNTIYF. Written as DNA, the CDR3 is TGCAGCGCTAGACAGGGCGACGGAAACACCATATATTTT.